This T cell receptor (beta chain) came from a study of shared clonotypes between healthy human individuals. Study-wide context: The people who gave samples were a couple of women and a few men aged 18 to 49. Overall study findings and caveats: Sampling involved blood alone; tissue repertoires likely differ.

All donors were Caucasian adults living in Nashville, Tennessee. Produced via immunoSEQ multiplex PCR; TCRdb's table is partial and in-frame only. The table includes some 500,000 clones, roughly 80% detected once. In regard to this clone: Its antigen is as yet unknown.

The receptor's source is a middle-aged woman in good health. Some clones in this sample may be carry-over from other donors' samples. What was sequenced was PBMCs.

Written as DNA, the CDR3 is TGCGCCAGCAGCCATGGGCCAGATACGCAGTATTTT. This codes for CASSHGPDTQYF. V usage is TRBV4-3 and J usage is TRBJ2-3; D remains ambiguous. Trimming took 3 bases from V and 4 from J, leaving 5 bases between them. CDR3 length: 12 residues. Looked up from germline, CDR1 is LGHNA and CDR2 is YSLEER.